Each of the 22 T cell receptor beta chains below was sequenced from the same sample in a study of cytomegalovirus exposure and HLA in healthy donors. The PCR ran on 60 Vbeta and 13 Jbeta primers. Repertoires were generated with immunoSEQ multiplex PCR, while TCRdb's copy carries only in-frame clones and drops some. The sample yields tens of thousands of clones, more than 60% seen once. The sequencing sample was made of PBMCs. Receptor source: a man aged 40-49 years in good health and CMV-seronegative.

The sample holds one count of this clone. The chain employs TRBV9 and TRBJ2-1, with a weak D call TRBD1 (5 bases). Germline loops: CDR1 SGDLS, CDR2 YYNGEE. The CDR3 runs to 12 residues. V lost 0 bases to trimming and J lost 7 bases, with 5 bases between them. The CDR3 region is CASSVDRNEQFF. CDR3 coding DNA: TGTGCCAGCAGCGTAGACAGGAATGAGCAGTTCTTC.

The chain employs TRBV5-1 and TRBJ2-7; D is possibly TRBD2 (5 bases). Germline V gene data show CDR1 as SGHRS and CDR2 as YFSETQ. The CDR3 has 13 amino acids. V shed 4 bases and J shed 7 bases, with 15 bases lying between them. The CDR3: CASSAQPVAEQYF. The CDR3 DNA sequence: TGCGCCAGCAGCGCCCAACCAGTAGCGGAGCAGTACTTC.

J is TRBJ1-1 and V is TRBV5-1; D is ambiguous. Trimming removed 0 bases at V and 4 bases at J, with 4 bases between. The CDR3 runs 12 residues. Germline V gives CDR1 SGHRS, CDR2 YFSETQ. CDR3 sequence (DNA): TGCGCCAGCAGCTTGGAGCTCACTGAAGCTTTCTTT. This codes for CASSLELTEAFF.

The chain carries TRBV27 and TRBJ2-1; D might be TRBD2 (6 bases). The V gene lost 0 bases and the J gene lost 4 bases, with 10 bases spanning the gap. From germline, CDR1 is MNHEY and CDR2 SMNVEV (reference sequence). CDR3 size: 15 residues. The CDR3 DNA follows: TGTGCCAGCAGTTTATCAACCCGGGGGTACAATGAGCAGTTCTTC. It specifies CASSLSTRGYNEQFF.

The CDR3 bases are TGTGCCAGTACCGAAAGCGCTACACCCTACTCTGGAAACACCATATATTTT. Encoded protein: CASTESATPYSGNTIYF. The gene calls are TRBV19 and TRBJ1-3; D gene unclear. The CDR3 sequence is 17 residues long. V lost 7 bases and J 0 bases, leaving 19 bases between the germline ends. Germline-derived CDR1 and CDR2 are LNHDA and SQIVND (reference sequence).

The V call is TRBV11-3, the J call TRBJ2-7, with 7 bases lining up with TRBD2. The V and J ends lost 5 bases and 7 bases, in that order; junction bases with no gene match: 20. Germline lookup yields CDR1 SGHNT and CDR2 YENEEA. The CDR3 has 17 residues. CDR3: CASSPPFGFYGEGEQYF. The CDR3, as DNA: TGTGCCAGCAGCCCCCCTTTCGGTTTCTACGGGGAGGGGGAGCAGTACTTC.

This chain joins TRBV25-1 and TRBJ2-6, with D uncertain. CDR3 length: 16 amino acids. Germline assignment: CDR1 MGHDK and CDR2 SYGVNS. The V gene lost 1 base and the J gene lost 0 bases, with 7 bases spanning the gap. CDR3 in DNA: TGTGCCAGCAGTGAATGGGCGAGCTCTGGGGCCAACGTCCTGACTTTC. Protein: CASSEWASSGANVLTF.

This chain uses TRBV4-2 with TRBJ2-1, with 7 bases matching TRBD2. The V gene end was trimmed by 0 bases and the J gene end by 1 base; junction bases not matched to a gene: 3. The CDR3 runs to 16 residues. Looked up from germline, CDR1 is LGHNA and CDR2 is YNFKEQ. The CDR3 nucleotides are TGTGCCAGCAGCCAAGATCCGCGGGGGTCCTACAATGAGCAGTTCTTC. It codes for CASSQDPRGSYNEQFF.

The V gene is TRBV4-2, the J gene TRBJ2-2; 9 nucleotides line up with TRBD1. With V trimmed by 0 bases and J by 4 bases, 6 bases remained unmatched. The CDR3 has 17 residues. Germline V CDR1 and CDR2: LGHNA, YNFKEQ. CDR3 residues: CASSQEGGQGGTGELFF. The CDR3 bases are TGTGCCAGCAGCCAAGAAGGGGGACAGGGAGGCACCGGGGAGCTGTTTTTT.

The CDR3 bases are TGTGCCAGCAGCTTAACGACGGGACACCGGGGAGAGACCCAGTACTTC. It is translated as CASSLTTGHRGETQYF. This chain links TRBV7-9 with TRBJ2-5, with a possible D match to TRBD1 (6 bases). Germline CDR1 reads SEHNR; CDR2 reads FQNEAQ (reference sequence). Trimming left V 2 bases short and J 4 bases short, with 17 bases between. The CDR3 has 16 amino acids.

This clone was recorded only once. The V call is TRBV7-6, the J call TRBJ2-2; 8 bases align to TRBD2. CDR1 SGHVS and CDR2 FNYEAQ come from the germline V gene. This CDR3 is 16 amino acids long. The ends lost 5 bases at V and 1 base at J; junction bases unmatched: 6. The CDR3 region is CASSELAVMNTGELFF. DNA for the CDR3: TGTGCCAGCAGCGAACTAGCGGTTATGAACACCGGGGAGCTGTTTTTT.

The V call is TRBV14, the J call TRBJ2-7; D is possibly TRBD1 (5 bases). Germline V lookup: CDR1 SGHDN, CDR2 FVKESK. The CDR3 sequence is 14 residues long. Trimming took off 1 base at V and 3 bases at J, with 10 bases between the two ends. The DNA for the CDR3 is TGTGCCAGCAGCCAAGGACAGCGAAACTACGAGCAGTACTTC. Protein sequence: CASSQGQRNYEQYF.

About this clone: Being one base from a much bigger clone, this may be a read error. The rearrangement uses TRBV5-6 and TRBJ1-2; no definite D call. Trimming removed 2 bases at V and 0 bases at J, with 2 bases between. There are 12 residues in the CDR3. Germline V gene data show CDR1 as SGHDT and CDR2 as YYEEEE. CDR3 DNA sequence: TGTGCCAGCAGCTTCTCTAACTATGGCTACACCTTC. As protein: CASSFSNYGYTF. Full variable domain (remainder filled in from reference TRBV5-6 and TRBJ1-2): DAGVTQSPTHLIKTRGQQVTLRCSPKSGHDTVSWYQQALGQGPQFIFQYYEEEERQRGNFPDRFSGHQFPNYSSELNVNALLLGDSALYLCASSFSNYGYTFGSGTRLTVV.

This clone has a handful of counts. The CDR3 sequence is CAADGGGKGTDTQYF. In DNA form, the CDR3 reads TGTGCCGCAGATGGCGGTGGGAAGGGGACAGATACGCAGTATTTT. The chain has TRBV10-3 and TRBJ2-3, with D possibly TRBD1 on 5 matching bases. The CDR3 runs to 15 residues. Germline CDR1 is ENHRY and CDR2 is SYGVKD. Between the trimmed V and J ends, which lost 11 bases and 3 bases, there was a span of 21 bases.

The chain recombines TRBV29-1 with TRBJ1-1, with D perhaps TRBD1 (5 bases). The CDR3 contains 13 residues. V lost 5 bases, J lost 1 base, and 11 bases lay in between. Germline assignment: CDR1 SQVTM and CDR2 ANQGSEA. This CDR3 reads CSVLGLANTEAFF. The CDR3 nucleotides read TGCAGCGTTCTGGGACTCGCGAACACTGAAGCTTTCTTT.

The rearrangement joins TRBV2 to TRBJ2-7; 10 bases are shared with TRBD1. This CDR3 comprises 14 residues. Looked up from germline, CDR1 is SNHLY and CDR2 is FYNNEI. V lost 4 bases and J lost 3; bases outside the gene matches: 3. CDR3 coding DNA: TGTGCCAGCAGTGCCCGGACAGGGGGCTACGAGCAGTACTTC. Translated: CASSARTGGYEQYF.

This chain's CDR3 is CASSRPWGTSGRANEQFF. The CDR3 DNA sequence: TGTGCCAGTTCCAGACCTTGGGGGACTAGCGGGAGGGCCAATGAGCAGTTCTTC. The V gene is TRBV19, the J gene TRBJ2-1; 16 positions agree with TRBD2. Looked up from germline, CDR1 is LNHDA and CDR2 is SQIVND (reference sequence). V dropped 8 bases and J dropped 6; count of bases not matched to a gene: 13. The CDR3 has 18 residues.

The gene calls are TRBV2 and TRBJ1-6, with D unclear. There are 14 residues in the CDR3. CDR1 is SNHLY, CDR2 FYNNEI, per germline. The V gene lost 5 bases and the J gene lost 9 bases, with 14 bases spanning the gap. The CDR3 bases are TGTGCCAGCAGTTCTAGATTGGGAGCTTCACCCCTCCACTTT. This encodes CASSSRLGASPLHF.

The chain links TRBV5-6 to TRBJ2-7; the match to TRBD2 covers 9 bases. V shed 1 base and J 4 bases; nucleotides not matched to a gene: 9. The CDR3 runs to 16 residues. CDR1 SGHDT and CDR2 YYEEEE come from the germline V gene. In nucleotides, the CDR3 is TGTGCCAGCAGCTTGCCCCTAGCGGGGAGCCCATACGAGCAGTACTTC. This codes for CASSLPLAGSPYEQYF.

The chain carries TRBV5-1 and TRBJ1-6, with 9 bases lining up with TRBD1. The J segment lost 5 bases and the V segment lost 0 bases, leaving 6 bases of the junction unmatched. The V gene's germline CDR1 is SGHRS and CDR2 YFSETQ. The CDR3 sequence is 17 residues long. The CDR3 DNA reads TGCGCCAGCAGCTTGGCCCTGGGACAGGGAAATAATTCACCCCTCCACTTT. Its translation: CASSLALGQGNNSPLHF.

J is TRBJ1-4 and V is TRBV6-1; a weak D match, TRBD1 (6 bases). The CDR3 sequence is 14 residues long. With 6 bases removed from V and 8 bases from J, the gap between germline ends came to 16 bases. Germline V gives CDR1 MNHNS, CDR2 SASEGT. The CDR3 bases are TGTGCCAGCAGACGCGGGGGGCCGGAGGAAAAACTGTTTTTT. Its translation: CASRRGGPEEKLFF.

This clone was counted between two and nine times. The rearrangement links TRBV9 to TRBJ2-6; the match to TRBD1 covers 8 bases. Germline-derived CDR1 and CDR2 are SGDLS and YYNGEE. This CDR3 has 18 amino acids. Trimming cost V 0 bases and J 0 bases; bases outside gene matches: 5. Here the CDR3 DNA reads TGTGCCAGCAGCGTAGGAGGGACAGGCGACTCTGGGGCCAACGTCCTGACTTTC. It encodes CASSVGGTGDSGANVLTF.